This T cell receptor (beta chain) was retrieved from a study of T cells in Graves' hyperthyroidism and ophthalmopathy. Study information: Before treatment of any kind, peripheral blood was taken at initial diagnosis.

The investigators amplified TCR beta CDR3 regions from RNA transcripts. An initial round of RT-PCR targeting the TCR CDR3 relied on the HTBI primer set. Each CDR3 protein gets one entry after TCRdb re-called the multiplex PCR reads with MiXCR. The table includes a few hundred thousand distinct CDR3 sequences, around a sixth detected once. In the case of this clonotype: No DNA is shown, since the ends of the CDR3 on it are uncertain; the CDR3 is the one TCRdb lists.

Those with hyperthyroidism were 18 to 65 years old, newly diagnosed, and ill for under 2 months. The clonotype originates from a woman aged 25 to 39 with Graves' hyperthyroidism. The specimen was blood.

The CDR3 sequence is CASSSRGGMYEQYFGPGTEAFF. This chain connects TRBV27 to TRBJ1-1; the D call TRBD1 from the table was never checked on the DNA. Looked up from germline, CDR1 is MNHEY and CDR2 is SMNVEV (reference sequence). Termini included, the CDR3 measures 22 amino acids.